This entry features one TCR beta chain sequence. This receptor's antigen is unknown. Nothing much larger sits one base from this clone, and base qualities are not available. Collaborating institutions collected whole blood in K2EDTA tubes following their own protocols. For TCRbeta analysis, collaborators shipped samples in one of three forms: frozen whole blood, isolated PBMCs, or DNA extracted from either of those sample types. The data originate from a study of blood T cell repertoires in COVID-19 (dated by TCRdb to about 2020). Notes on the research overall: Samples covering the acute and convalescent phases of COVID-19 were provided by collaborators in the United States, Italy and Spain. A freely available public database, intended as a resource for researchers studying the immune response to SARS-CoV-2, is where the repertoires were released. The prospective study material was composed of cDNA or gDNA derived from T cells, B-cell-depleted T cells, or PBMCs. Samples came from the ongoing ImmuneRACE study (first 160 participants) plus 1,254 subjects from 6 global collaborators. Nearly every sample came with metadata listing a de-identified subject ID, COVID-19 status, age in years and sex. Where available, HLA class I and class II types were obtained from metadata supplied by the sample provider rather than from assay-based typing. Deeply sampled blood TCRbeta repertoires from subjects exposed to, actively infected with, or recovered from COVID-19 were included in the dataset. General conclusions and limits of the study: How much clinical and demographic metadata was included differed by source and by participant, and the metadata was provided uncurated.

TCRbeta CDR3 regions were amplified from genomic DNA by means of the immunoSEQ Assay, a bias-controlled multiplex PCR. The original methods were these. Nucleated cell counts per sample were estimated from amplification of reference gene primers within the assay. To quantify the absolute abundance of each unique TCRbeta CDR3 rearrangement, sequence reads were collapsed and filtered. For each sample, productive Simpson clonality was calculated as the square root of Simpson's diversity index across productive rearrangements. TCRdb retrieved this table from immuneACCESS and kept in-frame rearrangements only. Not all clones are present; in checked studies, unresolved V genes account for under half, and no reason is known for the remainder. That table is the source of V, J and clone size, and D and trimming were worked out from the DNA. Within this sample are 90,000 to 100,000 clones, with about 83% of them counted one time only. Just under 2% of the sample lies in the top ten.

V has 0 bases trimmed and J has 0 bases trimmed; junction bases matching no gene number 2. Counted from cysteine to phenylalanine, this CDR3 has 16 amino acids. Only the CDR3 portion is preserved as DNA: 48 bases, with reading frame beginning at the first base. CDR1 and CDR2 are read off the germline V gene (reference sequence) as SGHNT and YYREEE. This receptor chain uses TRBV5-4 and TRBJ2-1; TRBD1 lines up with 8 middle nucleotides. The sequence came from a man between 65 and 85 years old with active or convalescent COVID-19. Sequencing was performed on peripheral blood. The CDR3: CASSLVGTGSYNEQFF. The sequenced DNA: TGTGCCAGCAGCTTGGTCGGGACAGGCTCCTACAATGAGCAGTTCTTC. The full variable domain, with segments outside the CDR3 supplied by the reference TRBV5-4 and TRBJ2-1 proteins, appears as ETGVTQSPTHLIKTRGQQVTLRCSSQSGHNTVSWYQQALGQGPQFIFQYYREEENGRGNFPPRFSGLQFPNYSSELNVNALELDDSALYLCASSLVGTGSYNEQFFGPGTRLTVL.